This TCR beta chain was identified during a study of cytomegalovirus exposure and HLA in healthy donors (dated by TCRdb to about 2017). For the wider study: A later analysis indicated that the roughly 130 validation repertoires were generated on the platform also employed for the approximately 700 repertoires of the first cohort. The aim of the study was to test whether cataloging public T cell receptors could identify signatures of past pathogen exposure. Along with the approximately 700-subject first cohort, a separate validation cohort of over a hundred different subjects was used. High-throughput TCR immunosequencing, statistical association of individual TCRs with disease status, and machine learning were combined to predict cytomegalovirus infection status.

The donors were included in the validation cohort of some 120 subjects, a group kept apart from the approximately 670-subject first cohort. What the authors observed across the whole study: In vitro tests confirmed that a few of the cytomegalovirus-associated TCR beta chains recognize cytomegalovirus antigens. A later analysis found that TCRs clustered in the first cohort also tended to co-occur in the approximately 120 validation repertoires, with 94% of cluster scores above 0. Cytomegalovirus status was reported to be diagnosed by the classifier with high specificity and sensitivity in both the original and validation cohorts. According to the authors, the approach could potentially be generalized to other disease states and immunological phenotypes. The study gave a list of about 170 TCR beta chains associated with cytomegalovirus. Most TCR sequences were seen in very few donors, while some public TCRs were found in many individuals. A later analysis had no HLA typing for the validation cohort, so co-occurrence there was scored across all 130 or so repertoires.

Comments on this clone: Its target antigen remains unknown. No base quality information exists; no much larger clone differs at one position.

To prepare the library, the immunoSEQ multiplex PCR assay was applied. As for how the authors treated the data: To diagnose cytomegalovirus status from the catalog of TCR beta chain sequences, a statistical classification framework was built. Here the immuneACCESS table is served through TCRdb, limited to in-frame sequences with V and J called. Missing clones are a known gap in these copies; in checked studies unresolved V genes cover under half, and the rest lacks a known reason. V and J calls and clone size are as listed in that table; D and trimming were resolved from the DNA. The sample table lists some 110,000 clones, roughly 83% of them with a count of one. The ten largest make up approximately 4.9% of the sample. The sample taken for sequencing was PBMCs. This TCR was recovered from a man in his late teens or twenties in good health and CMV-seronegative.

The base sequence is TGTGCCACCAGGGGGGCGAGTGGAAACACCATATATTTT. Its protein product is CATRGASGNTIYF. The V and J segments used are TRBV7-2 and TRBJ1-3, with 7 bases in between that match TRBD1. Counted from cysteine to phenylalanine, this CDR3 has 13 amino acids. Only the CDR3 part of the read is kept: 39 bases, read in frame from the first base. Reading the germline V gene gives CDR1 SGHTA and CDR2 FQGNSA. V is trimmed back by 10 bases and J by 3 bases, and the junction contains 6 bases that no gene match accounts for.